A selection of T cell receptor beta chains follows, all from one sample in a study of regulatory T cells in long-lasting Graves disease. A single record per CDR3 protein comes from TCRdb applying MiXCR to the multiplex PCR reads. Seen here are some 500,000 distinct CDR3 sequences, about 16% observed once, and the top ten hold 25%. These data were also reused for a study on T cells in Graves' hyperthyroidism and ophthalmopathy.

The specimen was peripheral blood mononuclear cells (PBMCs), collected at new diagnosis, from a patient treated with antithyroid drugs. The receptors derive from a woman aged 35-60 years with Graves disease. CDR3s include the opening cysteine and the closing phenylalanine or tryptophan. The order of the fields is clone size, V gene, J gene, D gene, CDR3 protein, CDR3 DNA. A D gene is named only where the DNA matches it firmly. Clone size is shown for a subset of rows, as once, few, many or a class of expanded clone.

>-|TRBV7-9|TRBJ2-2|TRBD2
CASSLAAGEIKNTGELFF
TGTGCCAGCAGCTTAGCAGCGGGGGAGATAAAGAACACCGGGGAGCTGTTTTTT
>-|TRBV19|TRBJ2-1|TRBD1
CASSIHDRGSSYNEQFF
TGTGCCAGTAGTATTCACGACAGGGGGAGCTCCTACAATGAGCAGTTCTTC
>-|TRBV2|TRBJ2-5|TRBD2
CASNGATGGGRSQETQYF
TGTGCCAGCAACGGGGCAACGGGGGGGGGAAGGAGCCAAGAGACCCAGTACTTC
>few|TRBV6-1|TRBJ2-1|TRBD1
CASSVQGASYNEQFF
TGTGCCAGCAGTGTACAGGGGGCCTCGTACAATGAGCAGTTCTTC
>many|TRBV2|TRBJ1-2|-
CASRKANYGYTF
TGTGCCAGCAGGAAAGCTAACTATGGCTACACCTTC
>many|TRBV6-2/TRBV6-3|TRBJ1-1|-
CASSSLTGLNTEAFF
TGTGCCAGCAGTTCCCTTACAGGACTGAACACTGAAGCTTTCTTT
>-|TRBV5-6|TRBJ2-5|-
CASSRRQGGNQETQYF
TGTGCCAGCAGCCGACGACAGGGAGGGAACCAAGAGACCCAGTACTTC
>many|TRBV5-6|TRBJ1-1|-
CASSSPVLYTEAFF
TGTGCCAGCAGCTCCCCGGTACTTTACACTGAAGCTTTCTTT
>many|TRBV2|TRBJ1-5|-
CASSPDGNQPQHF
TGTGCCAGCAGCCCGGACGGCAATCAGCCCCAGCATTTT
>many|TRBV6-5|TRBJ1-1|-
CASSYSGGAEAFF
TGTGCCAGCAGTTACTCAGGAGGGGCTGAAGCTTTCTTT
>few|TRBV19|TRBJ1-5|TRBD1
CASRDRVANQPQHF
TGTGCCAGTAGGGACAGGGTGGCCAATCAGCCCCAGCATTTT
>-|TRBV18|TRBJ1-6|-
CASSLGNNSPLHF
TGTGCCAGCTCTTTAGGGAATAATTCACCCCTCCACTTT
>-|TRBV9|TRBJ1-1|-
CASSVLVNTEALF
TGTGCCAGCAGCGTACTGGTGAACACTGAAGCTCTCTTT
>-|TRBV6-1|TRBJ1-1|-
CASKRWEEGEAFF
TGTGCCAGTAAAAGATGGGAAGAGGGTGAAGCTTTCTTT
>few|TRBV3-1|TRBJ2-7|TRBD1
CASSQGTGGVYEQYF
TGTGCCAGCAGCCAAGGGACAGGGGGGGTCTACGAGCAGTACTTC
>many|TRBV28|TRBJ1-2|-
CASSLGGVGRNYGYTF
TGTGCCAGCAGTTTAGGGGGTGTTGGGAGAAACTATGGCTACACCTTC
>-|TRBV27|TRBJ1-4|-
CASSGGEKLFF
TGTGCCAGCAGCGGTGGGGAAAAACTGTTTTTT
>many|TRBV20-1|TRBJ1-6|TRBD1
CSARSGGSTNSPLHF
TGCAGTGCTAGATCAGGGGGATCTACGAATTCACCCCTCCACTTT
>-|TRBV9|TRBJ1-2|-
CASSASEQYFGPGTRLPAGYTF
-
>many|TRBV2|TRBJ1-6|-
CASRWRGSPLHF
TGTGCCAGCAGGTGGAGAGGGTCACCCCTCCACTTT
>-|TRBV3-1|TRBJ1-4|-
CASSQGPQDATNEKLFF
TGTGCCAGCAGCCAAGGCCCCCAGGACGCAACTAATGAAAAACTGTTTTTT
>-|TRBV19|TRBJ1-3|-
CASSIDSFSGNTIYF
TGTGCCAGTAGTATCGACAGCTTCTCTGGAAACACCATATATTTT
>-|TRBV28|TRBJ1-5|-
CASRSYHGGLESQPQHF
TGTGCCAGCAGGTCCTACCATGGAGGGCTGGAGAGTCAGCCCCAGCATTTT
>-|TRBV30|TRBJ2-3|-
CAWRGVSSTDTQYF
TGTGCCTGGAGGGGGGTCTCTAGCACAGATACGCAGTATTTT
>many|TRBV27|TRBJ2-2|-
CASGTRPNTGELFF
TGTGCCAGCGGAACTAGACCGAACACCGGGGAGCTGTTTTTT
>many|TRBV28|TRBJ2-3|-
CASSFPRQATDTQYF
TGTGCCAGCAGTTTCCCACGACAGGCCACAGATACGCAGTATTTT
>few|TRBV20-1|TRBJ2-7|TRBD2
CSARLAGGKNEQYF
TGCAGTGCTAGACTAGCGGGGGGTAAGAACGAGCAGTACTTC
>-|TRBV7-2|TRBJ2-7|TRBD2
CASSSRSGGYNEQYF
TGTGCCAGCAGCTCTCGAAGCGGGGGTTACAACGAGCAGTACTTC
>-|TRBV20-1|TRBJ1-6|TRBD1
CSARPGTGSVSYNSPLHF
TGCAGTGCCCGCCCCGGGACAGGGAGTGTGTCCTATAATTCACCCCTCCACTTT
>many|TRBV3-1|TRBJ1-2|-
CASSQFGTNYGYTF
TGTGCCAGCAGCCAATTCGGCACCAACTATGGCTACACCTTC
>many|TRBV20-1|TRBJ2-3|-
CSARPGEGGPDTQYF
TGCAGTGCTCGCCCTGGGGAGGGGGGGCCAGATACGCAGTATTTT
>many|TRBV2|TRBJ2-5|TRBD2
CASGALAGETQYF
TGTGCCAGCGGTGCCCTAGCGGGAGAGACCCAGTACTTC